This T cell receptor beta chain derives from a study of cytomegalovirus exposure and HLA in healthy donors. Notes on the study in general: In a later analysis, HLA-C alleles had the fewest associated TCRs, DRB1 alleles the most. In an earlier analysis, about 87% or about 30%: the productive usage of most TCR beta V segments. Likely technical artifact: a cluster of highly shared sequence variants. Common viral pathogens seemed, in a later analysis, to connect with several of the most significant clusters.

The CDR3 is made up of 16 amino acids. Germline lookup yields CDR1 SGDLS and CDR2 YYNGEE. Unmatched junction bases numbered 9, after V lost 0 bases and J lost 5 bases. The PCR contained 60 Vbeta and 13 Jbeta primers. The data were produced by immunoSEQ multiplex PCR, yet TCRdb's version contains in-frame clones alone and is incomplete. The sample contains roughly 200,000 clones, about 88% of which appear only once. Note on this clone: Its antigen is undetermined.

V gene TRBV9 combines with J gene TRBJ2-5; 8 bases agree with TRBD2. This clonotype originated in a woman in her 30s in good health and CMV-seronegative. Sequenced input: PBMCs. CDR3 nucleotide sequence: TGTGCCAGCAGCGTAGGTCAGAAGCGGGAGTTGGAGACCCAGTACTTC. Its translation: CASSVGQKRELETQYF.